This TCR beta chain was identified in a study of blood T cell repertoires in COVID-19. Study in general: Spain, Italy and the United States supplied samples that represented acute and convalescent COVID-19.

Losses at the gene ends were 6 bases for V and 6 bases for J; bases not matched to a gene: 2. In germline, CDR1 is KGHSH, CDR2 LQKENI. The CDR3 covers 12 residues. In the original workflow: Estimation of nucleated cell counts was performed using reference gene primer amplification. Profiling relied on immunoSEQ multiplex PCR, and the TCRdb table lists in-frame clones only, not all of them. The D gene and trimming were derived from the DNA, and the V and J assignments and clone size from that table. The sample includes about 120,000 clones, 88% of them seen just once. The chain recombines TRBV18 with TRBJ1-1, with 9 positions matching TRBD1. This receptor was taken from a human donor in a cohort sampled during active COVID-19. Sequenced input: peripheral blood. The CDR3 DNA follows: TGTGCCAGCTCCAGGACAGGGGCTGAAGCTTTCTTT. Translating gives CASSRTGAEAFF.